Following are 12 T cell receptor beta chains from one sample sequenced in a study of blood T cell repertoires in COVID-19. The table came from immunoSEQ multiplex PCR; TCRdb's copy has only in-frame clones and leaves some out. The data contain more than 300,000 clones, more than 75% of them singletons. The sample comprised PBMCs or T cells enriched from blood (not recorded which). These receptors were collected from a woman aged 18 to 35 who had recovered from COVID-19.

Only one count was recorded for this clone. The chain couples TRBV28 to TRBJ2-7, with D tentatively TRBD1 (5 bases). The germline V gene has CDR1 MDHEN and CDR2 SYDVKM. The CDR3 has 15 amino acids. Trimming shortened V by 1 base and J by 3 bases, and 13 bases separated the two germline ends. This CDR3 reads CASSLFLRGFYEQYF. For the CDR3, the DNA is TGTGCCAGCAGTTTATTCCTAAGGGGTTTCTACGAGCAGTACTTC.

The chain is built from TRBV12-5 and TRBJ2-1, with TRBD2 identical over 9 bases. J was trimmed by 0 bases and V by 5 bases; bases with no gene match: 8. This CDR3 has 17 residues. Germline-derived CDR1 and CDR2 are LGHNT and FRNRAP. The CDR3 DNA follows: TGTGCTAGTGGTCTTCTAGCGGGGCCGAGCTCCTACAATGAGCAGTTCTTC. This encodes CASGLLAGPSSYNEQFF.

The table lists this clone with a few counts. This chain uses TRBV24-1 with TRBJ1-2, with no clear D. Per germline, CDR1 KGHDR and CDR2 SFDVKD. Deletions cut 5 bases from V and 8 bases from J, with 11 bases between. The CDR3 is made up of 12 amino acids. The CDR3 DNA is TGTGCCACCAGTGGCCGGGAGGGCGGCTACACCTTC. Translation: CATSGREGGYTF.

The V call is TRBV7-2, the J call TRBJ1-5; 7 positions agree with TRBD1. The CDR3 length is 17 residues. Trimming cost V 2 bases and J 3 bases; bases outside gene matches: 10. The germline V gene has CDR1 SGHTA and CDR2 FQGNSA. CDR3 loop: CASSLFGGQELNQPQHF. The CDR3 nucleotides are TGTGCCAGCAGCTTATTCGGCGGACAGGAACTCAATCAGCCCCAGCATTTT.

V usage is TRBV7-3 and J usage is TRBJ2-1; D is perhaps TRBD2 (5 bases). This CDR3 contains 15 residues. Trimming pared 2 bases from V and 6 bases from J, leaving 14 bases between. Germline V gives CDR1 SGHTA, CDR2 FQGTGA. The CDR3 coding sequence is TGTGCCAGCAGCTTATTTACCGGGGAACGCAATGAGCAGTTCTTC. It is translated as CASSLFTGERNEQFF.

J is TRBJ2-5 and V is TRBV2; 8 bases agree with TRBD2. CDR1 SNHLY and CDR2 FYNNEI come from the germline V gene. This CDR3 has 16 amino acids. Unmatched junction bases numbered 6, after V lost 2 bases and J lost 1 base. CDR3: CASSESTSVFQETQYF. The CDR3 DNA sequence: TGTGCCAGCAGTGAATCGACTAGCGTCTTCCAAGAGACCCAGTACTTC.

The CDR3 DNA reads TGCGCCAGCAGCCTCCTGGGGACAGTACAAGAGACCCAGTACTTC. The encoded protein is CASSLLGTVQETQYF. This chain uses TRBV5-1 with TRBJ2-5; 7 bases map to TRBD1. J lost 2 bases, V lost 4 bases, and 8 bases had no gene match. The germline CDR1 and CDR2 sequences are SGHRS and YFSETQ. CDR3 length: 15 residues.

Here the CDR3 reads CASSRTGVTEAFF. CDR3 sequence (DNA): TGTGCCAGCAGTCGGACAGGGGTTACTGAAGCTTTCTTT. J is TRBJ1-1 and V is TRBV6-5, with 9 bases identical to TRBD1. The CDR3 covers 13 residues. Germline lookup yields CDR1 MNHEY and CDR2 SVGAGI. J gave up 5 bases and V 5 bases, and 3 bases lay outside the gene matches.

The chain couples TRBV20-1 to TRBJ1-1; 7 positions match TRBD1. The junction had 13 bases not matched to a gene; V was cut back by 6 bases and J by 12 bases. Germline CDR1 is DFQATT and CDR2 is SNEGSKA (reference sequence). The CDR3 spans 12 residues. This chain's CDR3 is CSASQGVRMTFF. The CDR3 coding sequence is TGCAGTGCGAGTCAGGGGGTGAGGATGACTTTCTTT.

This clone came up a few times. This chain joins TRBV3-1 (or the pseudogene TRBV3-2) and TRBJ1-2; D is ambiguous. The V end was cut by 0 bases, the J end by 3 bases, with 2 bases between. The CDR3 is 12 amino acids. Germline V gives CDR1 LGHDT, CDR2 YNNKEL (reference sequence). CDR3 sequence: CASSQDDYGYTF. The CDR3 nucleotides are TGTGCCAGCAGCCAAGACGACTATGGCTACACCTTC.

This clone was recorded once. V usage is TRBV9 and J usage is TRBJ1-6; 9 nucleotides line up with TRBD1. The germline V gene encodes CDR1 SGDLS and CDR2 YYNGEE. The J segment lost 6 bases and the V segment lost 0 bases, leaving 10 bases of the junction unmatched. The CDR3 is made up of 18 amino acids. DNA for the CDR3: TGTGCCAGCAGCGTAGAAGCGGACAGGGGCTTCAGTAATTCACCCCTCCACTTT. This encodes CASSVEADRGFSNSPLHF.

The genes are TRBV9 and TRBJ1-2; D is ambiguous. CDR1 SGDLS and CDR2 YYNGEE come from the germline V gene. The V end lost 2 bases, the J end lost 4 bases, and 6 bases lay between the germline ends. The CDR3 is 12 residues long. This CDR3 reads CASSVGVYGYTF. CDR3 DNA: TGTGCCAGCAGCGTCGGGGTCTATGGCTACACCTTC.